Listed here are 17 T cell receptor beta chains from one sample, sequenced in a study of CD8 T cells in Susac syndrome. RNA amounts of roughly 0.45 to 1 ug underwent reverse transcription with random hexamers. TCRdb passed the immunoSEQ multiplex PCR reads through MiXCR, listing each CDR3 protein once. Found here are roughly 75,000 distinct CDR3 sequences, roughly 93% of them singletons; the top ten hold roughly 0.15%. Material: CD4+ T cells from PBMCs. The receptors here all came from a human donor with Susac syndrome.

V is TRBV9 and J is TRBJ1-3; TRBD1 is a possible D gene (5 bases). Germline V gene lookup returns CDR1 SGDLS and CDR2 YYNGEE. This CDR3 contains 18 residues. Trimming took off 1 base at V and 5 bases at J, with 22 bases between the two ends. The DNA of the CDR3 is TGTGCCAGCAGCGTAAGACCGCTAGGCCAGGGAGGGCGAAACACCATATATTTT. Translated: CASSVRPLGQGGRNTIYF.

CDR3 residues: CASCSQGNYGYTF. CDR3 nucleotide sequence: TGTGCCAGCTGCTCGCAGGGTAACTATGGCTACACCTTC. This chain connects TRBV6-6 to TRBJ1-2, with a tentative D call TRBD1 (5 bases). The germline CDR1 and CDR2 sequences are MNHNY and SVGAGI (reference sequence). Trimming stripped 8 bases from V and 1 base from J, with 11 bases between. The CDR3 sequence is 13 residues long.

The chain recombines TRBV3-1 with TRBJ2-3, with D unresolved. Trimming took 4 bases from V and 2 from J, leaving 7 bases between them. This CDR3 has 13 residues. Per the germline V gene, CDR1 is LGHDT and CDR2 is YNNKEL (reference sequence). CDR3 loop: CASSPDSTDTQYF. The CDR3 bases are TGTGCCAGCAGCCCGGATTCCACAGATACGCAGTATTTT.

The chain is built from TRBV4-2 and TRBJ2-6, with TRBD1 identical over 11 bases. The CDR3 consists of 19 residues. CDR1 and CDR2 (germline): LGHNA, YNFKEQ. V gave up 1 base and J gave up 0 bases; unmatched junction bases: 5. The CDR3 DNA reads TGTGCCAGCAGCCAAGTTTCCGGGACAGGGGGCTCTGGGGCCAACGTCCTGACTTTC. Translation gives CASSQVSGTGGSGANVLTF.

This clonotype was picked up one time. The gene calls are TRBV12-3 or TRBV12-4 and TRBJ2-2, with TRBD1 as a possible D gene (6 bases). The CDR3 spans 14 residues. V was pared by 7 bases and J by 1 base, with 10 bases between. This CDR3 reads CASKPGQNTGELFF. The CDR3, as DNA: TGTGCCAGCAAACCGGGACAGAACACCGGGGAGCTGTTTTTT.

This chain links TRBV2 with TRBJ2-5; D uncertain. V gave up 6 bases and J gave up 5 bases, with 4 bases separating them. Per germline, CDR1 SNHLY and CDR2 FYNNEI. The CDR3 has 10 amino acids. CDR3 region: CASRWETQYF. The CDR3 bases are TGTGCCAGCAGGTGGGAGACCCAGTACTTC.

The genes are TRBV20-1 and TRBJ2-5, with D perhaps matching TRBD1 or TRBD2 (5 bases each). V shed 0 bases and J shed 5 bases, with 10 bases lying between them. The CDR3 has 13 residues. CDR1 DFQATT and CDR2 SNEGSKA come from the germline V gene (reference sequence). CDR3 sequence reads: CSARDSEGETQYF. The CDR3 bases are TGCAGTGCTAGAGATTCAGAGGGGGAGACCCAGTACTTC.

V gene TRBV29-1 combines with J gene TRBJ2-3; TRBD2 matches at 7 bases. The CDR3 is 16 residues long. The J segment lost 1 base and the V segment lost 3 bases, leaving 10 bases of the junction unmatched. Germline values: CDR1 SQVTM, CDR2 ANQGSEA. Written as DNA, the CDR3 is TGCAGCGTTGATCTGCTGGCGGGGGTCGGCACAGATACGCAGTATTTT. It translates to CSVDLLAGVGTDTQYF.

The rearrangement links TRBV21-1 to TRBJ2-7; the DNA was not compared with TRBD2, the D call given in the table. TRBV21-1 counts as a pseudogene. This CDR3 contains 16 residues. CDR3 nucleotide sequence: TGTGCCAGCAGCAAAGGTAGGGCAGGGACCCCCTACGAGCAGTACTTC. Translating gives CASSKGRAGTPYEQYF.

The chain has TRBV24-1 and TRBJ2-5; 8 bases match TRBD2. The V and J ends lost 1 base and 5 bases, in that order; junction bases with no gene match: 11. Per the germline V gene, CDR1 is KGHDR and CDR2 is SFDVKD. The CDR3 spans 17 residues. The CDR3 region is CATSDFMASGLGETQYF. The CDR3 DNA follows: TGTGCCACCAGTGATTTTATGGCTAGCGGGTTGGGGGAGACCCAGTACTTC.

The V call is TRBV3-1, the J call TRBJ1-2; TRBD1 agrees at 10 bases. Germline V CDR1 and CDR2: LGHDT, YNNKEL (reference sequence). The trim removed 1 base at V and 5 bases at J, leaving 1 base unmatched. This CDR3 has 14 residues. CDR3: CASSQGQGAYGYTF. The CDR3 DNA sequence: TGTGCCAGCAGCCAAGGACAGGGGGCGTATGGCTACACCTTC.

V and J are TRBV6-5 and TRBJ2-7; 8 bases match TRBD1. Per the germline V gene, CDR1 is MNHEY and CDR2 is SVGAGI. The V gene end was trimmed by 6 bases and the J gene end by 5 bases; junction bases not matched to a gene: 12. This CDR3 region has 15 residues. CDR3 nucleotides: TGTGCCAGCAGGACTTTCCGACAGGGGACCCACGAGCAGTACTTC. This gives the protein CASRTFRQGTHEQYF.

This clonotype has a single count. This chain joins TRBV10-3 and TRBJ1-5; 9 bases are shared with TRBD1. The CDR3 has 15 amino acids. Trimming cost V 6 bases and J 0 bases; bases outside gene matches: 3. Germline V gene sequence: CDR1 ENHRY, CDR2 SYGVKD. The CDR3 nucleotides are TGTGCCATCAGCGCGGACAGGGGTAGCAATCAGCCCCAGCATTTT. This translates into CAISADRGSNQPQHF.

The rearrangement uses TRBV6-6 and TRBJ2-7; perhaps TRBD1 as D (6 bases). Trimming took off 0 bases at V and 0 bases at J, with 9 bases between the two ends. The germline V gene encodes CDR1 MNHNY and CDR2 SVGAGI (reference sequence). The CDR3 is 15 residues long. CDR3 protein: CASSYSQGNSYEQYF. CDR3 DNA: TGTGCCAGCAGTTACTCCCAGGGGAACTCCTACGAGCAGTACTTC.

The chain joins TRBV11-2 to TRBJ2-7; 7 bases are shared with TRBD2. Germline V gene lookup returns CDR1 SGHAT and CDR2 FQNNGV. The trim removed 1 base at V and 5 bases at J, leaving 2 bases unmatched. The CDR3 is 13 residues long. CDR3 bases: TGTGCCAGCAGCTTAGGACTAGCCAACGAGCAGTACTTC. Translated: CASSLGLANEQYF. The full variable domain, in which reference TRBV11-2 and TRBJ2-7 provide the parts outside the CDR3, is EAGVAQSPRYKIIEKRQSVAFWCNPISGHATLYWYQQILGQGPKLLIQFQNNGVVDDSQLPKDRFSAERLKGVDSTLKIQPAKLEDSAVYLCASSLGLANEQYFGPGTRLTVT.

V gene TRBV12-3 or TRBV12-4 combines with J gene TRBJ2-7, with D hard to call. Trimming left V 1 base short and J 3 bases short, with 7 bases between. There are 13 residues in the CDR3. CDR3 DNA sequence: TGTGCCAGCAGTTTAGGGGCAGGCTACGAGCAGTACTTC. Translating gives CASSLGAGYEQYF.

The gene calls are TRBV6-1 and TRBJ1-2, with 9 bases aligning to TRBD1. Trimming removed 7 bases from V and 8 bases from J; junction bases left unmatched: 17. Germline-derived CDR1 and CDR2 are MNHNS and SASEGT. This CDR3 is built from 16 residues. CDR3 loop: CASNRAGTGIRWGYTF. The CDR3 DNA sequence: TGTGCCAGCAACCGAGCCGGGACAGGGATTCGTTGGGGCTACACCTTC.